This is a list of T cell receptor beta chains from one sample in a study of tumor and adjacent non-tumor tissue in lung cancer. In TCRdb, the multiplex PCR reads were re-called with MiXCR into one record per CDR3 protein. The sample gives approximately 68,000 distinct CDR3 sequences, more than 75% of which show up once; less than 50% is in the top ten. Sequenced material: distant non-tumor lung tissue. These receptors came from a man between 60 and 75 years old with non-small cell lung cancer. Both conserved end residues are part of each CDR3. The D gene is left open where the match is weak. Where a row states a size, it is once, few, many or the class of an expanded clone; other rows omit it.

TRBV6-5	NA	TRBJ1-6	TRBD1	CTSSFRQGNSPLHF	TGTACCAGCAGTTTCCGACAGGGTAATTCACCCCTCCACTTT
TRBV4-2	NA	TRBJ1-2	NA	CASSPDNNNYGYTF	TGTGCCAGCAGCCCTGACAATAATAACTATGGCTACACCTTC
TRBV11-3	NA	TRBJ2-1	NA	CASSLRWGTGGEHFNEQFF	TGTGCCAGCAGCCTTAGGTGGGGGACTGGCGGGGAACACTTTAATGAGCAGTTCTTC
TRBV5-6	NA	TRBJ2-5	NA	CASSLGGTHGVRAHYF	TGTGCCAGCAGCTTGGGGGGCACACACGGGGTGCGGGCCCACTACTTC
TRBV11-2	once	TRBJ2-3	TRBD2	CASSLLGGRALQDTQYF	TGTGCCAGCAGCTTATTGGGAGGGAGGGCCCTCCAAGATACGCAGTATTTT
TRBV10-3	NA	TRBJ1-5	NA	CAISEAWNQPQHF	TGTGCCATTAGTGAAGCATGGAATCAGCCCCAGCATTTT
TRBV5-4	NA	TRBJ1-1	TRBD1	CASSFGTGWWTEVFF	TGTGCCAGCAGCTTCGGGACAGGGTGGTGGACTGAAGTTTTCTTT
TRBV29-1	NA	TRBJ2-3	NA	CSVIERAADTQYF	TGCAGCGTTATAGAAAGGGCCGCAGATACGCAGTATTTT
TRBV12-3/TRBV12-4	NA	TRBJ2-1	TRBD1	CDSSFGQGAKDQFF	TGTGACAGCAGTTTCGGGCAGGGGGCTAAGGATCAGTTCTTC
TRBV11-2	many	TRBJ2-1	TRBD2	CASSQAGGAYNEQFF	TGTGCCAGCAGCCAAGCGGGAGGGGCCTACAATGAGCAGTTCTTC
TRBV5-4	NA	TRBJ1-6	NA	CSSSAQGRNSPLHF	TGTTCCAGCAGTGCCCAGGGGAGAAATTCACCCCTCCACTTT
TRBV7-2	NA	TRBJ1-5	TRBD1	CASSETGASLPQHF	TGTGCCAGCAGCGAAACAGGGGCCTCTCTGCCCCAGCATTTT
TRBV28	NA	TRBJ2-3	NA	CASTHSGTYTQYF	TGTGCCAGCACCCATAGTGGCACATATACGCAGTATTTT
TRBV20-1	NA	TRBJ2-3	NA	CSTIGGWLADTQYF	TGCAGTACTATCGGAGGGTGGCTGGCGGATACGCAGTATTTT